This TCR beta chain is drawn from a study of blood T cell repertoires in COVID-19. Per germline, CDR1 SGHAT and CDR2 FQNNGV. The ends were cut back, 5 bases at V and 9 bases at J, with 20 bases in the middle. The CDR3 has 16 residues. Some clones are missing from TCRdb's copy, which holds only in-frame ones; the method was immunoSEQ multiplex PCR. The data show some 62,000 clones, around four fifths seen once. Sequenced input: peripheral blood. The clonotype originates from a woman of 80 years or more with active or convalescent COVID-19. J is TRBJ1-6 and V is TRBV11-2; a possible D gene is TRBD1 (5 bases). The CDR3 coding sequence is TGTGCCAGCAGCCGCTTGGAACTTGGGGGGATTTCACCCCTCCACTTT. Translated: CASSRLELGGISPLHF.